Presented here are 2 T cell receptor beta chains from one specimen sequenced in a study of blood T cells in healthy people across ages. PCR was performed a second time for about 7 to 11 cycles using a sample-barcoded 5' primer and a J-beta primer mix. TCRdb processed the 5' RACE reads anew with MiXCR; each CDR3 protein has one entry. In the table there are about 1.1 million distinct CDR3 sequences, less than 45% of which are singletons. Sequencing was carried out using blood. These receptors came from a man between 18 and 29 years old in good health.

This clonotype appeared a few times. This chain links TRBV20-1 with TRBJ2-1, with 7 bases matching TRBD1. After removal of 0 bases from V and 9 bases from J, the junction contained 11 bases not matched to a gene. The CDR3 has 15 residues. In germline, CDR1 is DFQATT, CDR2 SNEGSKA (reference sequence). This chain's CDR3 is CSARDRVRAGGEQFF. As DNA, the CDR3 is TGCAGTGCTAGAGATCGGGTGAGGGCAGGGGGTGAGCAGTTCTTC.

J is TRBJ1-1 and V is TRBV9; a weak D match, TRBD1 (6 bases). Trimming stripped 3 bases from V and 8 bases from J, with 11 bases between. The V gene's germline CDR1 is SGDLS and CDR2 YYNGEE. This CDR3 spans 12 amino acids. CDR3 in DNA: TGTGCCAGCAGCGCAGGGGAGGAAGAAGCTTTCTTT. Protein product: CASSAGEEEAFF. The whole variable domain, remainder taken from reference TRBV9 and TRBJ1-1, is DSGVTQTPKHLITATGQRVTLRCSPRSGDLSVYWYQQSLDQGLQFLIQYYNGEERAKGNILERFSAQQFPDLHSELNLSSLELGDSALYFCASSAGEEEAFFGQGTRLTVV.